This T cell receptor beta chain appears in the sequencing data of a study of Ad26.COV2.S vaccination and SARS-CoV-2 variants. Trimming removed 4 bases at V and 11 bases at J, with 11 bases between. Germline V gene data show CDR1 as MNHEY and CDR2 as SMNVEV (reference sequence). CDR3 length: 11 residues. Produced via immunoSEQ multiplex PCR; TCRdb's table is partial and in-frame only. The sample has about 480,000 clones; 87% are singletons. Indicated treatment: approximately 18 received Ad26.COV2.S at low or high dose, single or two shots; roughly five received placebo; per-sample allocation not given. Repertoires come from day 63 after the first vaccine or placebo injection.

The TCR originated in a person between 18 and 60 years old who received the Ad26.COV2.S COVID-19 vaccine or a placebo. The chain uses TRBV27 and TRBJ1-1; D uncertain. The sample consisted of peripheral blood, taken in a trial of Ad26.COV2.S vaccine versus placebo. The DNA of the CDR3 is TGTGCCAGCAGTTCAAGGACCAGGGCTTTCTTT. Protein sequence: CASSSRTRAFF.